This T cell receptor beta chain was obtained from a study of blood T cell repertoires in COVID-19. Looking at the study overall: Both acute and convalescent COVID-19 samples were obtained from the United States, Italy and Spain. T cells, B-cell-depleted T cells, or PBMCs supplied cDNA or gDNA.

Germline values: CDR1 SGHVS, CDR2 FQNEAQ. The CDR3 spans 18 residues. The V end lost 1 base, the J end lost 7 bases, and 22 bases lay between the germline ends. Assay used: immunoSEQ multiplex PCR; TCRdb lists only in-frame clones, some missing. The data show 150,000 to 200,000 clones, approximately 88% seen once. The receptor was derived from a woman aged 45-60 years with acute or convalescent COVID-19. The sequencing sample was made of peripheral blood. This sequence joins TRBV7-8 and TRBJ2-2, with D tentatively TRBD2 (5 bases). CDR3 nucleotide sequence: TGTGCCAGCAGCTTAGTCAGGACCCGGCTAGCTTTGGGCGGGGAGCTGTTTTTT. Protein sequence: CASSLVRTRLALGGELFF.